This T cell receptor (beta chain) is drawn from a study of shared clonotypes between healthy human individuals. Study outcomes and limitations: A few donors showed sharing of approximately 5% of naive CD4 clonotypes.

On this clone itself: Antigen unknown.

CDR1 and CDR2 from the germline V gene are SGHRS and YFSETQ. V lost 2 bases and J lost 3; bases outside the gene matches: 5. The CDR3 consists of 15 residues. Only in-frame clones appear in the TCRdb table, and some are missing; sequencing was by immunoSEQ multiplex PCR. The repertoire holds 2 million to 2.5 million clones, with less than 95% as singletons. The receptor was derived from a man aged 18 to 35 in good health. Some clones in this sample may be carry-over from other donors' samples. Sample: naive CD4+ T cells from PBMCs. Regarding subset: CD45RA+ positively selected. The V call is TRBV5-1, the J call TRBJ1-2; 9 bases are a match to TRBD1. The CDR3 nucleotides read TGCGCCAGCAGCTTAGGACAGGGGTACGACTATGGCTACACCTTC. Protein sequence: CASSLGQGYDYGYTF.